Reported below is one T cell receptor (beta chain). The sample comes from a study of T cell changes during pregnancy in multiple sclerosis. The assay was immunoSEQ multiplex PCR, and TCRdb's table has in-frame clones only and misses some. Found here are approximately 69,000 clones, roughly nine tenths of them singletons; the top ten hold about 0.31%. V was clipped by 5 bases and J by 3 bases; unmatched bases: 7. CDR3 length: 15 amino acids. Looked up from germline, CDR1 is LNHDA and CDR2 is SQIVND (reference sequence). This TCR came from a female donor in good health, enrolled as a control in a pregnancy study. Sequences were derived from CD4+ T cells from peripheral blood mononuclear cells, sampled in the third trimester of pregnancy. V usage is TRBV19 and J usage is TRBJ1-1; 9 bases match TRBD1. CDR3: CASSLQGARDTEAFF. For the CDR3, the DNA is TGTGCCAGTAGTTTACAGGGGGCCAGGGACACTGAAGCTTTCTTT.